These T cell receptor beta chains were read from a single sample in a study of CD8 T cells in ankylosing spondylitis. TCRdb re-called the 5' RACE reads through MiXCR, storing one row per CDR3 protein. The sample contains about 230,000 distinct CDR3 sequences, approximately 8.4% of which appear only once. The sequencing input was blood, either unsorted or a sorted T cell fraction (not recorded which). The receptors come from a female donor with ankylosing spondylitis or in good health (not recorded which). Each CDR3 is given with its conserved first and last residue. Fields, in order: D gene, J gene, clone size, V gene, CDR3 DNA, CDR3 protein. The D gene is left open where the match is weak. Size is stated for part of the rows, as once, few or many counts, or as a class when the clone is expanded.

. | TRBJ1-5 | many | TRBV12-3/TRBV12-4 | TGTGCCAGCAGTCCGACAGAACAGCCCCAGCATTTT | CASSPTEQPQHF
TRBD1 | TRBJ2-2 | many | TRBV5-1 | TGCGCCAGCACCGTTAATACAGGGGCCGGCCGCGGGGAGCTGTTTTTT | CASTVNTGAGRGELFF
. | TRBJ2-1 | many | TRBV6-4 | TGTGCCAGCAGTGAATTTGCTGGGAATGAGCAGTTCTTC | CASSEFAGNEQFF
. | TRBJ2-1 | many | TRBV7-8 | TGTGCCAGCAGCTTAGCGCAAGTAGCGGCAGAATATATGGGTGCTGAGCAGTTCTTC | CASSLAQVAAEYMGAEQFF
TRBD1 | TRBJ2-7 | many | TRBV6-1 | TGTGCCAGCAGCCAAAAAGACAGGGGCTACGAGCAGTACTTC | CASSQKDRGYEQYF
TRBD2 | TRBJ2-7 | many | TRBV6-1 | TGTGCCAGCAGCCCTTATAGCGGGAGGCCGGGCGAGCAGTACTTC | CASSPYSGRPGEQYF
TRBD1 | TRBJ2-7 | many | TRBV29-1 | TGCAGCGTCCTAACTCCGGGACAGGGAATAATCGAGCAGTACTTC | CSVLTPGQGIIEQYF
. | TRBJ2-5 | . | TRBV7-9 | TGTGCCAGCAGCTTAGCTGGAAACTTTCAAGAGACCCAGTACTTC | CASSLAGNFQETQYF
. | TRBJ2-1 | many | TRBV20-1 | TGCAGTGCCCTAGAAGGCAAGTCCTTTTACAATGAGCAGTTCTTC | CSALEGKSFYNEQFF
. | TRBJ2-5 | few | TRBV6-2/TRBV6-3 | TGTGCCAGCAGTTGGCATATGGTGGGAGAGCTGGAGACCCAGTACTTC | CASSWHMVGELETQYF
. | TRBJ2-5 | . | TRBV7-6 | TGTGCCAGCAGCTTAGTGGATGGCAGCCAAGAGACCCAGTACTTC | CASSLVDGSQETQYF
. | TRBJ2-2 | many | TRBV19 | TGTGCCAGTAGTACCTTAAGGGGACGAAACACCGGGGAGCTGTTTTTT | CASSTLRGRNTGELFF
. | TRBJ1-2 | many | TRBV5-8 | TGTGCCAGCACCTTCCGGGGCTACACCTTC | CASTFRGYTF
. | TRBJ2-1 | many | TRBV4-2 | TGTGCCAGCAGCCATCTCGATGGACGGGAGAAAGAGAGGAATGAGCAGTTCTTC | CASSHLDGREKERNEQFF
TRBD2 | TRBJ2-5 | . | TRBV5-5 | TGTGCCAGCAGCTTGGGCGGGAGGGCAGAGACCCAGTACTTC | CASSLGGRAETQYF